This T cell receptor beta chain was recovered during a study of OX40 agonist ivuxolimab in advanced cancers. About the study: As their treatment, patients were administered ivuxolimab, an agonistic anti-OX40 (CD134) antibody. Ivuxolimab was delivered to patients intravenously every 2 weeks at doses spanning 0.01 to 10 mg/kg. Each dose-escalation patient presented with hepatocellular carcinoma, melanoma, renal cell or head and neck cancer. General observations from the study: There were also nonresponders showing low normalized T-cell clonal expansion.

Comment on this clone: Its antigen is unidentified.

The CDR3 extends over 16 amino acids. J gave up 2 bases and V 5 bases, and 5 bases lay outside the gene matches. Germline lookup yields CDR1 SGHNT and CDR2 YENEEA. Data came from immunoSEQ multiplex PCR; TCRdb stores just in-frame clones and leaves some out. The sample contains about 53,000 clones, approximately 81% of which appear only once. Sequencing used CD4+ or CD8+ T cells sorted from blood, obtained in a trial of the OX40 agonist ivuxolimab. The TCR was taken from an adult with an advanced solid tumor such as melanoma, head and neck, liver or kidney cancer. The V call is TRBV11-3, the J call TRBJ2-2, with 10 positions matching TRBD2. In DNA form, the CDR3 reads TGTGCCAGCAGCCCGGGACTAGCGATTAACACCGGGGAGCTGTTTTTT. It specifies CASSPGLAINTGELFF.